The subject of this entry is one TCR beta chain. Losses at the gene ends were 1 base for V and 7 bases for J; bases not matched to a gene: 9. This CDR3 region has 17 residues. Per the germline V gene, CDR1 is MGHRA and CDR2 is YSYEKL. The sample originates from a study of T cell changes during pregnancy in multiple sclerosis. The table came from immunoSEQ multiplex PCR; TCRdb's copy has only in-frame clones and leaves some out. The sample comprises about 92,000 clones, about 93% of which are singletons, and approximately 4.5% rests with the top ten. The sequencing here drew on peripheral blood, taken in the first trimester of pregnancy. The receptor's source is a female donor with multiple sclerosis, enrolled in a pregnancy study. V usage is TRBV4-1 and J usage is TRBJ2-1, with TRBD2 identical over 11 bases. CDR3: CASSQGVLSGGANEQFF. CDR3 coding DNA: TGCGCCAGCAGCCAAGGGGTTCTTAGCGGGGGGGCAAATGAGCAGTTCTTC.